The 19 T cell receptor beta chains presented below share a single source sample, sequenced in a study of cytomegalovirus exposure and HLA in healthy donors. The primer mix had 60 Vbeta and 13 Jbeta primers. The data were produced by immunoSEQ multiplex PCR, yet TCRdb's version contains in-frame clones alone and is incomplete. The sample lists about 140,000 clones; roughly 70% were seen once. The sequenced material came from PBMCs. Source of these receptors: a woman aged 55-69 years in good health and CMV-seropositive.

V gene TRBV6-6 combines with J gene TRBJ2-2; D is undetermined. CDR3 length: 13 amino acids. Between the trimmed V and J ends, which lost 7 bases and 2 bases, there was a span of 8 bases. The germline V gene encodes CDR1 MNHNY and CDR2 SVGAGI (reference sequence). The CDR3 reads CASTVLNTGELFF. The CDR3 nucleotides are TGTGCCAGCACCGTACTCAACACCGGGGAGCTGTTTTTT.

This clone was seen just once. The gene calls are TRBV11-2 and TRBJ1-1; D perhaps matches TRBD1 (6 bases). The CDR3 consists of 15 residues. Trimming shortened V by 0 bases and J by 1 base, and 9 bases separated the two germline ends. CDR1 and CDR2 (germline): SGHAT, FQNNGV. The DNA of the CDR3 is TGTGCCAGCAGCTTAGAGGGACAACAGAACACTGAAGCTTTCTTT. Amino acids: CASSLEGQQNTEAFF.

There are a few counts of this clone. V usage is TRBV7-8 and J usage is TRBJ1-1; 7 bases agree with TRBD1. This CDR3 contains 14 residues. The V and J ends lost 4 bases and 6 bases, in that order; junction bases with no gene match: 8. The germline V gene has CDR1 SGHVS and CDR2 FQNEAQ. The DNA of the CDR3 is TGTGCCAGCAGCTCCATATCGGGGACAGCTGAAGCTTTCTTT. Translation: CASSSISGTAEAFF.

Only a few counts were recorded for this clone. The CDR3 reads CASSRDTALSDTQYF. CDR3 nucleotides: TGTGCCAGCAGTCGGGACACCGCTTTATCAGATACGCAGTATTTT. The V gene is TRBV7-8, the J gene TRBJ2-3; perhaps TRBD1 as D (6 bases). Germline CDR1 SGHVS, CDR2 FQNEAQ. Trimming cost V 6 bases and J 4 bases, with 17 bases left between them. The length of the CDR3 is 15 residues. The full variable domain, rest sourced from reference TRBV7-8 and TRBJ2-3, is GAGVSQSPRYKVAKRGQDVALRCDPISGHVSLFWYQQALGQGPEFLTYFQNEAQLDKSGLPSDRFFAERPEGSVSTLKIQRTQQEDSAVYLCASSRDTALSDTQYFGPGTRLTVL.

The chain employs TRBV10-3 and TRBJ2-3, with TRBD2 matching over 12 bases. Germline V lookup: CDR1 ENHRY, CDR2 SYGVKD. J gave up 5 bases and V 5 bases, and 5 bases lay outside the gene matches. The CDR3 is made up of 15 amino acids. CDR3 residues: CAISLAGGLIDTQYF. The CDR3 nucleotides are TGTGCCATCAGTCTAGCGGGAGGGCTGATAGATACGCAGTATTTT.

The chain carries TRBV6-1 and TRBJ1-5, with 8 bases fitting TRBD1. The trim removed 9 bases at V and 6 bases at J, leaving 10 bases unmatched. The length of the CDR3 is 14 residues. CDR1 and CDR2 from the germline V gene are MNHNS and SASEGT. CDR3 sequence (DNA): TGTGCCAGTCAAGCGGACAGGGTTAGTCAGCCCCAGCATTTT. This translates into CASQADRVSQPQHF.

V and J are TRBV2 and TRBJ1-2; 7 positions agree with TRBD1. Germline-derived CDR1 and CDR2 are SNHLY and FYNNEI. The CDR3 contains 13 residues. The ends lost 5 bases at V and 8 bases at J; junction bases unmatched: 8. CDR3 residues: CASSIQGLAGYTF. In DNA, the CDR3 is TGTGCCAGCAGTATACAGGGGCTGGCGGGCTACACCTTC.

For the CDR3, the DNA is TGTGCCAGCTCACCACCCGCCGGGAGCCACGAGCAGTACTTC. Translating it yields CASSPPAGSHEQYF. V gene TRBV18 combines with J gene TRBJ2-7; a possible D gene is TRBD2 (6 bases). Per germline, CDR1 KGHSH and CDR2 LQKENI. This CDR3 has 14 residues. V shed 0 bases and J shed 5 bases, with 11 bases lying between them.

This clone was picked up a small number of times. The chain uses TRBV6-6 and TRBJ2-2; D call uncertain. This CDR3 has 13 amino acids. Trimming took 6 bases from V and 6 from J, leaving 11 bases between them. Germline V gene lookup returns CDR1 MNHNY and CDR2 SVGAGI (reference sequence). The CDR3 DNA follows: TGTGCCAGCAGCGCTAAGCTTGCCGGGGAGCTGTTTTTT. It translates to CASSAKLAGELFF.

V usage is TRBV7-3 and J usage is TRBJ2-3, with TRBD2 matching over 14 bases. V shed 4 bases, J shed 7 bases, and the junction held 7 bases outside the gene matches. There are 16 residues in the CDR3. Per the germline V gene, CDR1 is SGHTA and CDR2 is FQGTGA. CDR3 protein: CASSYGTSGSVNTQYF. The CDR3 bases are TGTGCCAGCAGCTACGGGACTAGCGGGAGTGTAAATACGCAGTATTTT.

The V call is TRBV29-1, the J call TRBJ1-3; the D is unclear. The ends were cut back, 0 bases at V and 3 bases at J, with 6 bases in the middle. The CDR3 length is 13 residues. Germline V gene data show CDR1 as SQVTM and CDR2 as ANQGSEA. In DNA form, the CDR3 reads TGCAGCGTTGAAGATACAGTTGGAAACACCATATATTTT. The encoded protein is CSVEDTVGNTIYF.

This clone was detected once. The chain combines TRBV2 with TRBJ2-1, with 14 bases that match TRBD2. The CDR3 has 14 residues. V gave up 6 bases and J gave up 6 bases; unmatched junction bases: 1. Germline values: CDR1 SNHLY, CDR2 FYNNEI. CDR3 region: CASSGLAGGNEQFF. CDR3 nucleotide sequence: TGTGCCAGCAGCGGACTAGCGGGAGGCAATGAGCAGTTCTTC.

The chain links TRBV7-9 to TRBJ2-7; 9 bases match TRBD1. The CDR3 covers 14 residues. Germline-derived CDR1 and CDR2 are SEHNR and FQNEAQ (reference sequence). Trimming cost V 3 bases and J 2 bases; bases outside gene matches: 2. The CDR3: CASSFWDRAYEQYF. The CDR3 DNA is TGTGCCAGCAGCTTTTGGGACAGGGCCTACGAGCAGTACTTC.

This clone was seen a few times. An end of the junction does not agree with germline; a read error may underlie this. The genes are TRBV11-2 and TRBJ2-5; 10 bases agree with TRBD1. The CDR3 is 15 residues long. Germline V gene lookup returns CDR1 SGHAT and CDR2 FQNNGV. CDR3 DNA: TGTGCCAGCAGCCTAGGACAGGGGGGGCAAGAGGCCCAGTACTTC. Protein product: CASSLGQGGQEAQYF.

The rearrangement uses TRBV19 and TRBJ1-2, with 9 positions matching TRBD1. The germline V gene has CDR1 LNHDA and CDR2 SQIVND (reference sequence). The CDR3 runs to 13 residues. The V segment lost 3 bases and the J segment 6 bases; nucleotides outside the gene matches: 2. The CDR3 here is CASSMGQGDGYTF. CDR3 sequence (DNA): TGTGCCAGTAGTATGGGACAGGGAGATGGCTACACCTTC. The full variable domain, with the rest looked up from reference TRBV19 and TRBJ1-2, is DGGITQSPKYLFRKEGQNVTLSCEQNLNHDAMYWYRQDPGQGLRLIYYSQIVNDFQKGDIAEGYSVSREKKESFPLTVTSAQKNPTAFYLCASSMGQGDGYTFGSGTRLTVV.

The chain carries TRBV25-1 and TRBJ2-1; 12 bases agree with TRBD2. The CDR3 contains 18 residues. Germline V gene data show CDR1 as MGHDK and CDR2 as SYGVNS. Trimming cost V 5 bases and J 3 bases; bases outside gene matches: 11. CDR3 in DNA: TGTGCCAGCAGTAGGACAGGGGGGACTAGCGGGTTCTACAATGAGCAGTTCTTC. Translated, it gives CASSRTGGTSGFYNEQFF. Full variable domain (remainder filled in from reference TRBV25-1 and TRBJ2-1): EADIYQTPRYLVIGTGKKITLECSQTMGHDKMYWYQQDPGMELHLIHYSYGVNSTEKGDLSSESTVSRIRTEHFPLTLESARPSHTSQYLCASSRTGGTSGFYNEQFFGPGTRLTVL.

This chain uses TRBV6-5 with TRBJ1-6; tentatively, D is TRBD1 (6 bases). Germline CDR1 reads MNHEY; CDR2 reads SVGAGI. The CDR3 sequence is 12 residues long. The V and J ends lost 2 bases and 10 bases respectively, with 6 bases between them. The CDR3 DNA reads as TGTGCCAGCAGTTACGGGGGCTCACCCCTCCACTTT. Its protein product is CASSYGGSPLHF.

This clone has a handful of counts. The chain couples TRBV6-1 to TRBJ1-5, with TRBD1 as a possible D gene (6 bases). Germline assignment: CDR1 MNHNS and CDR2 SASEGT. V lost 4 bases and J 6 bases, leaving 16 bases between the germline ends. This CDR3 spans 15 amino acids. The CDR3 DNA follows: TGTGCCAGCAGTGTTTGGGACATACAGGGTCAGCCCCAGCATTTT. It is translated as CASSVWDIQGQPQHF.

This clone came up a few times. The chain combines TRBV6-6 with TRBJ1-2; 8 bases are a match to TRBD1. The V segment lost 5 bases and the J segment 7 bases; nucleotides outside the gene matches: 6. The CDR3 length is 13 residues. The germline V gene encodes CDR1 MNHNY and CDR2 SVGAGI (reference sequence). CDR3 nucleotides: TGTGCCAGCAGTGACAGGGGTTCGGGTGGCTACACCTTC. Amino acids: CASSDRGSGGYTF.